This TCR beta chain was documented in a study of Tregs in tolerant kidney transplant recipients. Generated by immunoSEQ multiplex PCR, the TCRdb table keeps only in-frame clones and is missing some. The sample gives more than 90,000 clones, 90% to 95% of which show up once; 1.6% is in the top ten. Mixed chimerism was transient after nonmyeloablative marrow transplants from related graft donors. The germline CDR1 and CDR2 sequences are LGHNA and YNFKEQ. CDR3 length: 18 amino acids. The ends lost 0 bases at V and 7 bases at J; junction bases unmatched: 14. The sequence came from a human patient who received a combined kidney and bone marrow transplant. These T cells may partly come from the graft donor. The specimen comprised CD4+ T cells from blood (PBMCs), sampled 12 months after the transplant. J is TRBJ2-1 and V is TRBV4-2; 8 nucleotides align to TRBD2. In DNA, the CDR3 is TGTGCCAGCAGCCAAGATCTTTCGTTGAGCGGGAGAGTAAATGAGCAGTTCTTC. Amino acid sequence: CASSQDLSLSGRVNEQFF.